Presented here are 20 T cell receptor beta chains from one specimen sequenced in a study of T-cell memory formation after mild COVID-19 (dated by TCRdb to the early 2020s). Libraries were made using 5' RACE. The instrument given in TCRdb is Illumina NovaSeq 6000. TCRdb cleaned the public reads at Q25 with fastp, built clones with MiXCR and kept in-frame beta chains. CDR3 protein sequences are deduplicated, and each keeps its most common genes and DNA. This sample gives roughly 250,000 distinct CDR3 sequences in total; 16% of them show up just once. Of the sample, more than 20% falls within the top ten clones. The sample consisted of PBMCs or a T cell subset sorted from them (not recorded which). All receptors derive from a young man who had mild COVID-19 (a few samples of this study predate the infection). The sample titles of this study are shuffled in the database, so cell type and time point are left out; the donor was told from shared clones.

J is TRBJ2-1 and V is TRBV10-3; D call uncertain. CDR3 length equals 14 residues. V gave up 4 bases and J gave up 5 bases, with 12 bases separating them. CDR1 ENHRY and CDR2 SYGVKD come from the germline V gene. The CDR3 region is CAISVGVVDNEQFF. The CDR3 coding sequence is TGTGCCATCAGTGTCGGAGTAGTAGACAATGAGCAGTTCTTC.

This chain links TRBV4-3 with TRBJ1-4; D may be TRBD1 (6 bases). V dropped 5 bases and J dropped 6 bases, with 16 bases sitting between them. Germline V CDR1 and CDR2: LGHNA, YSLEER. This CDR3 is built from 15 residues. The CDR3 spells CASSLGTGADEKLFF. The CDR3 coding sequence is TGCGCCAGCAGCTTAGGGACGGGGGCTGATGAAAAACTGTTTTTT.

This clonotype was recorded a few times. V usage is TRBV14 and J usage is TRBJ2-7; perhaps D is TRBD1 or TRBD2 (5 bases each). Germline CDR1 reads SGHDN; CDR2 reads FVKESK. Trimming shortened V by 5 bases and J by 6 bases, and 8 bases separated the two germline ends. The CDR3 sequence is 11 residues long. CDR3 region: CASSKRGEQYF. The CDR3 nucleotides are TGTGCCAGCAGCAAGAGGGGCGAGCAGTACTTC.

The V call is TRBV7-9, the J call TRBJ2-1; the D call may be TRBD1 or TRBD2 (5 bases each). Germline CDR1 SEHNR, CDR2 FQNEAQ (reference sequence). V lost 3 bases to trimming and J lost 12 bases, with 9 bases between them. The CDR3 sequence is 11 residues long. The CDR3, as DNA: TGTGCCAGCAGCTTGGGGGTATCGCAGTTCTTC. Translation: CASSLGVSQFF.

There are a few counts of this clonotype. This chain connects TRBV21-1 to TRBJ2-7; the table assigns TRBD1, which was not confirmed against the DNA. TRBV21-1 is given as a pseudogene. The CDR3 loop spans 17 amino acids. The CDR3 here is CASSNTGRDDSSYEQYV. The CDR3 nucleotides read TGTGCCAGCAGCAATACTGGACGGGACGATAGCTCCTACGAGCAGTACGTC.

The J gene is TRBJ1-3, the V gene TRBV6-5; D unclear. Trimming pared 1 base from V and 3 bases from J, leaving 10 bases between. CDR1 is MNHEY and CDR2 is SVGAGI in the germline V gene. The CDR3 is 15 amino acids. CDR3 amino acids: CASSYYGPGGNTIYF. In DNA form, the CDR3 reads TGTGCCAGCAGTTACTACGGGCCAGGTGGAAACACCATATATTTT.

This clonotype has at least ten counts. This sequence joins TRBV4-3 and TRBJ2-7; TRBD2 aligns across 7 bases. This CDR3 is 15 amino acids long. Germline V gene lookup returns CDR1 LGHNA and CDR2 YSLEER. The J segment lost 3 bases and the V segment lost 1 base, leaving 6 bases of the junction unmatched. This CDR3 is CASSQGHWGGYEQYF. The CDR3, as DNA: TGCGCCAGCAGCCAAGGTCATTGGGGGGGCTACGAGCAGTACTTC.

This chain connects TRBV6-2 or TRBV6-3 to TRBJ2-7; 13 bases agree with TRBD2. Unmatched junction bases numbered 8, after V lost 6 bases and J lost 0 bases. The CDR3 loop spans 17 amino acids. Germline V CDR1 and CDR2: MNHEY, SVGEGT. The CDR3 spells CASRTGTSGASSYEQYF. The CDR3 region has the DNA TGTGCCAGCAGGACAGGGACTAGCGGGGCAAGCTCCTACGAGCAGTACTTC.

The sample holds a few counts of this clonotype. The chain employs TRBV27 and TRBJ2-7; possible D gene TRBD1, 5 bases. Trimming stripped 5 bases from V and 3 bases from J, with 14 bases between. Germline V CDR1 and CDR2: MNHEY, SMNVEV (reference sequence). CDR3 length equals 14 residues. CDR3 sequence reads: CASSTNRNLYEQYV. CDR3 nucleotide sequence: TGTGCCAGCAGTACTAACAGGAATCTCTACGAGCAGTACGTC.

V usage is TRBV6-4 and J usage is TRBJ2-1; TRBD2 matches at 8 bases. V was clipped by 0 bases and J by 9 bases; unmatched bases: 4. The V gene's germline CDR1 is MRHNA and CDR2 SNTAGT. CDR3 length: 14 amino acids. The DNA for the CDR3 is TGTGCCAGCAGTGACTCGATAGCGGGGAGTGAGCAGTTCTTC. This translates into CASSDSIAGSEQFF.

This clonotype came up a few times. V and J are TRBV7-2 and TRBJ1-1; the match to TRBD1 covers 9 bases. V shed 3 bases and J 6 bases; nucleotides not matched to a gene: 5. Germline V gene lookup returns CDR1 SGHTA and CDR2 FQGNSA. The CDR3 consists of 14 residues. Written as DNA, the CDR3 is TGTGCCAGCAGCTTGACAGGGGGGGCGGCTGAAGCTTTCTTT. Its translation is CASSLTGGAAEAFF.

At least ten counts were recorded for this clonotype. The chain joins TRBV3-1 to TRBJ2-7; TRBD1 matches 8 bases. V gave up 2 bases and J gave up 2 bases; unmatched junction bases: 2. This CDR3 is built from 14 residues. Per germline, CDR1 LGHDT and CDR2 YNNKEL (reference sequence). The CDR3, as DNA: TGTGCCAGCAGCCAAAGACAGGGGACCTACGAGCAGTACTTC. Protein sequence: CASSQRQGTYEQYF.

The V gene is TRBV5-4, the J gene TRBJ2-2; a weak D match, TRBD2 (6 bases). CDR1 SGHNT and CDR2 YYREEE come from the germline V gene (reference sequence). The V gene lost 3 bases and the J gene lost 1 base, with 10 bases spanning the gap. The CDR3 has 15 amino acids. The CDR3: CASSSGVGNTGELFF. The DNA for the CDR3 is TGTGCCAGCAGCTCGGGGGTAGGGAACACCGGGGAGCTGTTTTTT.

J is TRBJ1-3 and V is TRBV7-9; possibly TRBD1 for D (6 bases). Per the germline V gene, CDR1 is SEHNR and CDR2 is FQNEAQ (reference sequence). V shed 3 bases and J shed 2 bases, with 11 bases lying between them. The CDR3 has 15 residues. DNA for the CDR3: TGTGCCAGCAGCTTGATGGGGGCTACTGGAAACACCATATATTTT. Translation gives CASSLMGATGNTIYF.

The CDR3 reads CASSPGGSHYEQYV. The CDR3 nucleotides read TGTGCCAGCAGCCCCGGTGGCAGTCACTACGAGCAGTACGTC. J is TRBJ2-7 and V is TRBV3-2. TRBV3-2 is designated a pseudogene. The CDR3 runs 14 residues.

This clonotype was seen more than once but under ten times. Here the CDR3 DNA reads TGTGCCAGCAGTTTCCGGGGGCTCTACGAGCAGTACGTC. This sequence encodes CASSFRGLYEQYV. The J gene is TRBJ2-7, the V gene TRBV28; D possibly uses TRBD1 or TRBD2 (6 bases each). The germline CDR1 and CDR2 sequences are MDHEN and SYDVKM. The CDR3 consists of 13 residues. Trimming stripped 3 bases from V and 3 bases from J, with 9 bases between.

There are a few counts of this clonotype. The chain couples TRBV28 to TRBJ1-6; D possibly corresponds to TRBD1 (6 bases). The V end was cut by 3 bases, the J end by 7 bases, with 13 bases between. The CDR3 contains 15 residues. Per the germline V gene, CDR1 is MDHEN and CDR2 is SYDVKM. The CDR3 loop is CASSLDSGGNSPLHF. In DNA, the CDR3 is TGTGCCAGCAGTTTGGACAGTGGGGGGAATTCACCCCTCCACTTT. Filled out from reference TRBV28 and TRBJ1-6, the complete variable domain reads DVKVTQSSRYLVKRTGEKVFLECVQDMDHENMFWYRQDPGLGLRLIYFSYDVKMKEKGDIPEGYSVSREKKERFSLILESASTNQTSMYLCASSLDSGGNSPLHFGNGTRLTVT.

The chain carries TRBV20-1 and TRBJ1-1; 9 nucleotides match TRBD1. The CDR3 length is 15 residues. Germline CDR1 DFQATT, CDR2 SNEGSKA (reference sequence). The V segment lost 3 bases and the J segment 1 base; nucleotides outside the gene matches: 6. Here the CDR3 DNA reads TGCAGTGCTAGTGAACAGGGACAGGGGAACACTGAAGCTTTCTTT. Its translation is CSASEQGQGNTEAFF.

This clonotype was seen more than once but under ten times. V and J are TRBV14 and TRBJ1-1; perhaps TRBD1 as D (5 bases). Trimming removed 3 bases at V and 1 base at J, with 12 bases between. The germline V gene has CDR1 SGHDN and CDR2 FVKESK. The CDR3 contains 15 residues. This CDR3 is CASSQWETGNTEAFF. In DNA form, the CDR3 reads TGTGCCAGCAGCCAGTGGGAAACAGGGAACACTGAAGCTTTCTTT.

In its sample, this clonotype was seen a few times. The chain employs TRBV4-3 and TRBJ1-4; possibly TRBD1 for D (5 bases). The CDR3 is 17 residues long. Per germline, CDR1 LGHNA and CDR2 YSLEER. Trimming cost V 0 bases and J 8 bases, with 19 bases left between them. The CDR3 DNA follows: TGCGCCAGCAGCCAAGAACCTCGGGGGGGGACTGGCGAAAAACTGTTTTTT. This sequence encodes CASSQEPRGGTGEKLFF.